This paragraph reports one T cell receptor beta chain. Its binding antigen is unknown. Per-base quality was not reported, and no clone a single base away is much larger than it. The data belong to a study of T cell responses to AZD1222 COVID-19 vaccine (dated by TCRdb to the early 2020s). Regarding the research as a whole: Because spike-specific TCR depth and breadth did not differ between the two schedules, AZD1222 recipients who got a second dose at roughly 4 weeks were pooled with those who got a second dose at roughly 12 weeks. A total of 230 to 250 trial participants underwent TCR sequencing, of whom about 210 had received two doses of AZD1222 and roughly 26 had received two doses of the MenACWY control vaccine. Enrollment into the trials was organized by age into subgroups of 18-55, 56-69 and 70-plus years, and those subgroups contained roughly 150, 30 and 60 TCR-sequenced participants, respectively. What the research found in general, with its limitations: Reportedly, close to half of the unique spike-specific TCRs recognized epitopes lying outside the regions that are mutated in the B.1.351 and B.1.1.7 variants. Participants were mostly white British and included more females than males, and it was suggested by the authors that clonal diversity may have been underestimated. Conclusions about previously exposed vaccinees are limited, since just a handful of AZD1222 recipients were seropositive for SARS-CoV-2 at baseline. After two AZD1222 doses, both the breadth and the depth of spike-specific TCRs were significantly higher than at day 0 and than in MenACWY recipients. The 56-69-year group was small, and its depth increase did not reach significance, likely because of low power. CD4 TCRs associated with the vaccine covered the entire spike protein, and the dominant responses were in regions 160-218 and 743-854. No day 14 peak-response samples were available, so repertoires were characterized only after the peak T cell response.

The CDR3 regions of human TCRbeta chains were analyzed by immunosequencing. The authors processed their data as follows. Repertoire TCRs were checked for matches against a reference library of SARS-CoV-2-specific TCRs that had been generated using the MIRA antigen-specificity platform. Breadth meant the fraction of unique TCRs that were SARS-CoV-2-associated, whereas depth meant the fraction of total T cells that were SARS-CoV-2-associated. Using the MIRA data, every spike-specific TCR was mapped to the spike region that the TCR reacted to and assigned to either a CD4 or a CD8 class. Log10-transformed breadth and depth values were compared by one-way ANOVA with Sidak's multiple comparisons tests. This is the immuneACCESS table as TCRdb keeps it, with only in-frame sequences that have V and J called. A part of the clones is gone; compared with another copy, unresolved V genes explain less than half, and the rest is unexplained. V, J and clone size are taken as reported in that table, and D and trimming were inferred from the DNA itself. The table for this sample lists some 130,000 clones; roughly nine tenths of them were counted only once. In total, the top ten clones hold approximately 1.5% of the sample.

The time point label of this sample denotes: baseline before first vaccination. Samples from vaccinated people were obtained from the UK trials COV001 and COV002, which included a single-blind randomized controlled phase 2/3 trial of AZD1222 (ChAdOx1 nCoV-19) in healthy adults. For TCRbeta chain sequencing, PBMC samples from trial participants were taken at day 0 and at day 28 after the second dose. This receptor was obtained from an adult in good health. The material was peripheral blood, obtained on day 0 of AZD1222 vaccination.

The nucleotide sequence is TGTGCCAGCGGAAATAGGGGGCAAGGTGTAGCTTTCTTT. Translated, this is CASGNRGQGVAFF. The chain couples TRBV2 to TRBJ1-1; 7 junctional bases match TRBD1. There are 13 amino acids in the CDR3, from cysteine to phenylalanine inclusive. Of the read, only the CDR3 DNA is kept; its 39 bases are in frame from base 1. Trimming removed 8 bases from V and 10 bases from J; the gene matches leave 13 bases unexplained. As encoded in the germline V gene, CDR1 is SNHLY while CDR2 is FYNNEI.